This T cell receptor beta chain was retrieved from a study of shared clonotypes between healthy human individuals. Study at large: A few men and two women, aged 18 to 49, were donors.

Repertoires were generated with immunoSEQ multiplex PCR, while TCRdb's copy carries only in-frame clones and drops some. The repertoire consists of fewer than 3 million clones, with around 92% occurring once and the leading ten covering approximately 0.4%. V lost 3 bases to trimming and J lost 1 base; unmatched junction nucleotides: 3. CDR3 length: 16 residues. Germline lookup yields CDR1 SNHLY and CDR2 FYNNEI. The chain couples TRBV2 to TRBJ2-7; 13 bases are shared with TRBD2. This TCR was recovered from a man aged 18-30 years in good health. Some clones in this sample may be carry-over from other donors' samples. The sequencing sample was made of naive CD4+ T cells from PBMCs. As to subset: CD45RA+ positively selected. CDR3 protein: CASSEKTSGRSYEQYF. The CDR3 DNA reads TGTGCCAGCAGTGAGAAGACTAGCGGGAGGTCCTACGAGCAGTACTTC.